This T cell receptor beta chain derives from a study of blood T cell repertoires in COVID-19 (dated by TCRdb to 2018 to 2020). For the wider study: The collaborator samples originated in the United States, Italy and Spain and spanned the acute and convalescent phases of COVID-19. The prospective study material was composed of cDNA or gDNA derived from T cells, B-cell-depleted T cells, or PBMCs. Subjects who had been exposed to COVID-19, were actively infected with it, or had recovered from it provided the deeply sampled blood TCRbeta repertoires that made up the dataset. The repertoires were released in a freely available public database meant as a resource for research on the immune response to SARS-CoV-2. Samples were obtained from the ongoing ImmuneRACE study (first 160 participants) and from over a thousand subjects provided by 6 global collaborators. Sample metadata almost always included a de-identified subject ID, COVID-19 status, age in years and sex. Where available, HLA class I and class II types were obtained from metadata supplied by the sample provider rather than from assay-based typing.

Summary of the overall study and its limitations: The quantity of clinical and demographic metadata differed by source and by participant and was supplied without curation.

This clone was detected only once. The antigen it recognizes is unknown. Base qualities are not provided; no much larger clone lies one nucleotide away. Whole blood was collected in K2EDTA tubes by collaborating institutions according to the institutions' own protocols. Collaborator samples were shipped for TCRbeta analysis as frozen whole blood, isolated PBMCs, or DNA extracted from either sample type. The CDR3, cysteine through phenylalanine, is 15 amino acids long. Only the CDR3 region is kept as DNA, spanning 45 bases read in frame from base 1. Sequences SGHDT (CDR1) and YYEEEE (CDR2) are obtained from the germline V gene. Trimming leaves V shorter by 0 bases and J shorter by 2 bases, with the junction holding 4 bases beyond the gene matches. TCRbeta CDR3 regions were amplified from genomic DNA by means of the immunoSEQ Assay, a bias-controlled multiplex PCR. On the authors' methods: Within the assay, amplification of reference gene primers was used to estimate how many nucleated cells each sample contained. Sequence reads were collapsed and filtered to measure the absolute abundance of every unique TCRbeta CDR3 rearrangement. Productive Simpson clonality was computed per sample as the square root of Simpson's diversity index over productive rearrangements. TCRdb stores this immuneACCESS table with in-frame sequences only. Part of the clones is absent; in the studies checked, under half of the shortfall reflects unresolved V genes, and no reason is known for the rest. Clone size and the V and J calls come from that table; the DNA yielded D and trimming. In this sample the table shows some 120,000 clones, around 83% of which occur a single time. In total, the top ten clones hold around 4.5% of the sample.

The chain employs TRBV5-6 and TRBJ2-5, with 7 middle bases fitting TRBD1. This clonotype originated in a human donor in a cohort sampled during active COVID-19. The sequencing input was peripheral blood. The DNA sequence is as follows: TGTGCCAGCAGCTTGGACCGGACAGGACAAGAGACCCAGTACTTC. This is translated as CASSLDRTGQETQYF.